These 32 T cell receptor beta chains originate from one sample sequenced in a study of identical twins. TCRdb re-called the 5' RACE reads through MiXCR, storing one row per CDR3 protein. The sample gives about 520,000 distinct CDR3 sequences, 22% of which show up once; about 0.93% is in the top ten. These data also formed part of another study, on T cells expressing NK-cell markers.

Sequenced sample: CD4+ T cells sorted from blood. These receptors all stem from a woman between 18 and 29 years old in good health.

V gene TRBV7-9 combines with J gene TRBJ2-5; the D is unclear. Germline CDR1 and CDR2: SEHNR and FQNEAQ (reference sequence). Trimming stripped 5 bases from V and 2 bases from J, with 9 bases between. CDR3 size: 13 residues. CDR3 protein: CASSTETQETQYF. The CDR3 bases are TGTGCCAGCAGCACCGAGACGCAAGAGACCCAGTACTTC.

This chain links TRBV19 with TRBJ2-1; TRBD2 matches 15 bases. CDR1 and CDR2 (germline): LNHDA, SQIVND (reference sequence). This CDR3 region has 15 residues. V dropped 3 bases and J dropped 7; count of bases not matched to a gene: 1. CDR3: CASSMGTSGGNEQFF. CDR3 coding DNA: TGTGCCAGTAGTATGGGGACTAGCGGGGGGAATGAGCAGTTCTTC.

This clonotype was picked up a small number of times. This chain links TRBV5-1 with TRBJ1-1; D not resolved. The CDR3 has 12 residues. Per germline, CDR1 SGHRS and CDR2 YFSETQ. V gave up 4 bases and J gave up 3 bases, with 7 bases separating them. The CDR3 sequence: CASSIDHTEAFF. Here the CDR3 DNA reads TGCGCCAGCAGCATAGACCACACTGAAGCTTTCTTT.

V usage is TRBV7-2 and J usage is TRBJ2-1; perhaps TRBD1 as D (5 bases). This CDR3 comprises 14 residues. Trimming shortened V by 3 bases and J by 1 base, and 7 bases separated the two germline ends. Germline V CDR1 and CDR2: SGHTA, FQGNSA. The CDR3 sequence is CASSFRQSYNEQFF. CDR3 coding DNA: TGTGCCAGCAGCTTCCGACAGTCCTACAATGAGCAGTTCTTC.

This clonotype was seen a few times. The rearrangement joins TRBV12-3 or TRBV12-4 to TRBJ2-3, with 7 bases fitting TRBD1. This CDR3 region has 13 residues. The J segment lost 6 bases and the V segment lost 6 bases, leaving 6 bases of the junction unmatched. Here the CDR3 reads CASRGGQADTQYF. CDR3 nucleotide sequence: TGTGCCAGCAGAGGAGGACAGGCGGATACGCAGTATTTT.

The chain uses TRBV6-5 and TRBJ2-5, with 8 bases aligning to TRBD2. CDR1 MNHEY and CDR2 SVGAGI come from the germline V gene. After removal of 2 bases from V and 5 bases from J, the junction contained 4 bases not matched to a gene. This CDR3 region has 14 residues. CDR3 loop: CASSYGGGSETQYF. The CDR3 DNA reads as TGTGCCAGCAGTTACGGCGGGGGGAGTGAGACCCAGTACTTC.

This clonotype was picked up a small number of times. The chain joins TRBV10-3 to TRBJ2-3, with D maybe TRBD1 (6 bases). Trimming cost V 7 bases and J 3 bases, with 14 bases left between them. The CDR3 totals 14 residues. Germline CDR1 ENHRY, CDR2 SYGVKD. CDR3 sequence (DNA): TGTGCCATCAACCAACGACAGGAGACAGATACGCAGTATTTT. Amino acids: CAINQRQETDTQYF.

This clonotype was seen more than once but under ten times. The chain has TRBV20-1 and TRBJ1-2, with TRBD1 matching 8 bases. The CDR3 runs to 17 residues. The germline gives CDR1 DFQATT, CDR2 SNEGSKA (reference sequence). Trimming removed 4 bases from V and 2 bases from J; junction bases left unmatched: 15. The DNA for the CDR3 is TGCAGTGCTAACGACGGACAGGGTATAAGTGGGAACTATGGCTACACCTTC. Protein: CSANDGQGISGNYGYTF.

CDR3 protein: CASSLRSRGGETQYF. The CDR3 nucleotides are TGTGCCAGCAGCTTGCGAAGCAGGGGAGGGGAGACCCAGTACTTC. The V call is TRBV5-4, the J call TRBJ2-5; TRBD2 might be the D (7 bases). The CDR3 consists of 15 residues. The germline V gene has CDR1 SGHNT and CDR2 YYREEE (reference sequence). Trimming cost V 1 base and J 5 bases, with 15 bases left between them.

This clonotype was counted only a few times. The genes are TRBV5-1 and TRBJ2-7, with TRBD1 identical over 7 bases. The CDR3 is 17 residues long. Germline V gives CDR1 SGHRS, CDR2 YFSETQ. The V gene end was trimmed by 1 base and the J gene end by 8 bases; junction bases not matched to a gene: 18. Here the CDR3 DNA reads TGCGCCAGCAGCTTGTGGAAGCGAGAGGGGGCTAACGGGCAGCAGTACTTC. It specifies CASSLWKREGANGQQYF. Full variable domain (missing parts from reference TRBV5-1 and TRBJ2-7): KAGVTQTPRYLIKTRGQQVTLSCSPISGHRSVSWYQQTPGQGLQFLFEYFSETQRNKGNFPGRFSGRQFSNSRSEMNVSTLELGDSALYLCASSLWKREGANGQQYFGPGTRLTVT.

The genes are TRBV12-3 or TRBV12-4 and TRBJ1-1; D not certain. Trimming pared 10 bases from V and 1 base from J, leaving 19 bases between. This CDR3 has 15 residues. DNA for the CDR3: TGTGCCACCTCCCCCGGGAGGAAAGGGAACACTGAAGCTTTCTTT. This gives the protein CATSPGRKGNTEAFF.

This clonotype was recorded a few times. This sequence joins TRBV5-1 and TRBJ2-7; the D gene is possibly TRBD1 (6 bases). Germline V lookup: CDR1 SGHRS, CDR2 YFSETQ. This CDR3 has 13 residues. Trimming shortened V by 0 bases and J by 4 bases, and 8 bases separated the two germline ends. CDR3 sequence (DNA): TGCGCCAGCAGCTTGGACAGGGAGTACGAGCAGTACTTC. This translates into CASSLDREYEQYF.

This clonotype was seen only a few times. CDR3: CASSLAGASTQYF. The CDR3, as DNA: TGTGCCAGCAGTTTAGCGGGAGCAAGCACGCAGTACTTC. The chain joins TRBV27 to TRBJ2-7; 7 nucleotides align to TRBD2. The germline V gene encodes CDR1 MNHEY and CDR2 SMNVEV (reference sequence). CDR3 length: 13 residues. The V gene end was trimmed by 2 bases and the J gene end by 9 bases; junction bases not matched to a gene: 7.

V and J are TRBV5-1 and TRBJ2-5; 7 nucleotides align to TRBD1. The trim removed 3 bases at V and 2 bases at J, leaving 7 bases unmatched. Germline CDR1 SGHRS, CDR2 YFSETQ. The CDR3 runs to 15 residues. CDR3 bases: TGCGCCAGCAGCTCCGGGACAGTGAGTCAAGAGACCCAGTACTTC. Encoded protein: CASSSGTVSQETQYF.

This clonotype was recorded a few times. This CDR3 reads CSVAGRGVYEQYF. The CDR3 region has the DNA TGCAGCGTTGCGGGCAGGGGTGTCTACGAGCAGTACTTC. The rearrangement joins TRBV29-1 to TRBJ2-7; TRBD1 might be the D (6 bases). Trimming removed 4 bases at V and 3 bases at J, with 13 bases between. This CDR3 has 13 amino acids. Per the germline V gene, CDR1 is SQVTM and CDR2 is ANQGSEA.

There are many counts of this clonotype. V and J are TRBV29-1 and TRBJ2-4; TRBD1 matches at 12 bases. The ends lost 5 bases at V and 6 bases at J; junction bases unmatched: 8. From germline, CDR1 is SQVTM and CDR2 ANQGSEA. The CDR3 has 15 amino acids. CDR3 nucleotides: TGCAGCGTTCAACCGGGACAGGGGGCAGGAAACATTCAGTACTTC. This sequence encodes CSVQPGQGAGNIQYF.

This chain joins TRBV12-3 or TRBV12-4 and TRBJ2-3; D is undetermined. Trimming took 3 bases from V and 4 from J, leaving 11 bases between them. CDR3 length equals 14 residues. The DNA of the CDR3 is TGTGCCAGCAGTTTGGTTCCGCGCGCAGATACGCAGTATTTT. Translated, it gives CASSLVPRADTQYF.

This sequence joins TRBV20-1 and TRBJ2-2; D unresolved. This CDR3 region has 14 residues. V was clipped by 3 bases and J by 2 bases, with 10 bases between them. From germline, CDR1 is DFQATT and CDR2 SNEGSKA (reference sequence). CDR3 in amino acids: CSASPRVNTGELFF. The CDR3 coding sequence is TGCAGTGCTAGTCCCCGGGTTAACACCGGGGAGCTGTTTTTT.

This clonotype occurred many times. The chain couples TRBV29-1 to TRBJ2-1; D remains unclear. The CDR3 is 11 amino acids. In germline, CDR1 is SQVTM, CDR2 ANQGSEA. The ends were cut back, 4 bases at V and 4 bases at J, with 5 bases in the middle. CDR3 protein: CSVVGYNEQFF. In DNA form, the CDR3 reads TGCAGCGTTGTTGGGTACAATGAGCAGTTCTTC.

This clonotype came up a few times. The DNA of the CDR3 is TGCAGTGCTGCCTACAGGGGAGGGAGAGATACGCAGTATTTT. It translates to CSAAYRGGRDTQYF. The chain combines TRBV20-1 with TRBJ2-3; D tentatively reads TRBD1 or TRBD2 (7 bases each). Trimming took off 5 bases at V and 5 bases at J, with 17 bases between the two ends. The germline V gene has CDR1 DFQATT and CDR2 SNEGSKA (reference sequence). The CDR3 consists of 14 residues.

The chain combines TRBV7-3 with TRBJ2-6; TRBD1 agrees at 9 bases. The J segment lost 9 bases and the V segment lost 10 bases, leaving 10 bases of the junction unmatched. CDR3 length equals 14 residues. Germline V lookup: CDR1 SGHTA, CDR2 FQGTGA. This chain's CDR3 is CATSLTGGGNVLTF. The CDR3, as DNA: TGTGCCACCTCGCTGACAGGGGGAGGCAACGTCCTGACTTTC.

This chain links TRBV7-2 with TRBJ2-2, with 7 nucleotides matching TRBD1. The CDR3 loop spans 16 amino acids. CDR1 SGHTA and CDR2 FQGNSA come from the germline V gene. V lost 5 bases, J lost 5 bases, and 11 bases stayed unmatched. Written as DNA, the CDR3 is TGTGCCAGCAGCCCAATAGGGGGCGCTGGGACCGGGGAGCTGTTTTTT. Its protein is CASSPIGGAGTGELFF.

The table lists this clonotype with a few counts. The chain employs TRBV9 and TRBJ2-5, with unresolved D. Germline V CDR1 and CDR2: SGDLS, YYNGEE. V was clipped by 3 bases and J by 1 base, with 7 bases between them. The CDR3 is 13 residues long. The CDR3 protein is CASSETFQETQYF. CDR3 nucleotides: TGTGCCAGCAGCGAGACGTTCCAAGAGACCCAGTACTTC.

The chain uses TRBV6-1 and TRBJ2-3; TRBD2 matches 8 bases. V gave up 7 bases and J gave up 1 base; unmatched junction bases: 7. The CDR3 extends over 15 amino acids. Looked up from germline, CDR1 is MNHNS and CDR2 is SASEGT. Here the CDR3 DNA reads TGTGCCAGCAAAGGGGGGACTAGGGGCACAGATACGCAGTATTTT. Its translation: CASKGGTRGTDTQYF.

This chain joins TRBV2 and TRBJ2-2; no reliable D call. V lost 8 bases and J lost 6, with 7 bases in between. Germline CDR1 and CDR2: SNHLY and FYNNEI. CDR3 length equals 11 residues. The CDR3 bases are TGTGCCAGCGGAAGATCCGGGGAGCTGTTTTTT. Amino acids: CASGRSGELFF.

The chain joins TRBV29-1 to TRBJ2-1; D is unclear. CDR1 and CDR2 from the germline V gene are SQVTM and ANQGSEA. The CDR3 runs to 13 residues. V gave up 6 bases and J gave up 8 bases, with 17 bases separating them. In DNA form, the CDR3 reads TGCAGCGTAACTGACTGGTCGTCGGATGAGCAGTTCTTC. This translates into CSVTDWSSDEQFF.

In its sample, this clonotype was seen a few times. V gene TRBV27 combines with J gene TRBJ2-2; D remains unclear. Germline V CDR1 and CDR2: MNHEY, SMNVEV (reference sequence). V lost 8 bases and J lost 4, with 20 bases in between. The length of the CDR3 is 16 residues. In DNA, the CDR3 is TGTGCCAGCTCCCCTGGCCCCGGGTTAAGCACCGGGGAGCTGTTTTTT. Translated: CASSPGPGLSTGELFF.

This clonotype was observed a few times. The chain carries TRBV3-1 and TRBJ1-1; the D is unclear. CDR1 LGHDT and CDR2 YNNKEL come from the germline V gene (reference sequence). There are 12 residues in the CDR3. V lost 2 bases to trimming and J lost 5 bases, with 6 bases between them. The CDR3 DNA follows: TGTGCCAGCAGCCAAAGCCGAACTGAAGCTTTCTTT. Translation: CASSQSRTEAFF.

The V gene is TRBV5-1, the J gene TRBJ1-1; no reliable D call. Germline CDR1 reads SGHRS; CDR2 reads YFSETQ. Trimming left V 0 bases short and J 2 bases short, with 11 bases between. The CDR3 spans 15 residues. CDR3 in DNA: TGCGCCAGCAGCTTGGTCGGTCCTATCAACACTGAAGCTTTCTTT. It encodes CASSLVGPINTEAFF.

The rearrangement uses TRBV18 and TRBJ2-7; 11 positions agree with TRBD2. This CDR3 has 15 amino acids. Trimming took 5 bases from V and 2 from J; bases not matched to a gene: 5. CDR1 and CDR2 (germline): KGHSH, LQKENI. CDR3 coding DNA: TGTGCCAGCTCAACGAGACTAGCGGGACCCTACGAGCAGTACTTC. Translation: CASSTRLAGPYEQYF.

The sample holds many counts of this clonotype. This chain joins TRBV20-1 and TRBJ2-3, with D perhaps matching TRBD2 (5 bases). CDR3 length: 13 amino acids. V shed 5 bases and J shed 7 bases, with 16 bases lying between them. In germline, CDR1 is DFQATT, CDR2 SNEGSKA (reference sequence). In DNA form, the CDR3 reads TGCAGTGCTGAGGGTCAAACTAAAAATACGCAGTATTTT. It codes for CSAEGQTKNTQYF.

V is TRBV9 and J is TRBJ2-3, with no clear D. Trimming stripped 2 bases from V and 2 bases from J, with 9 bases between. This CDR3 comprises 14 residues. CDR1 and CDR2 from the germline V gene are SGDLS and YYNGEE. The CDR3 is CASSVLPDTDTQYF. The CDR3 DNA is TGTGCCAGCAGCGTGCTTCCCGACACAGATACGCAGTATTTT.